This T cell receptor (beta chain) was documented in a study of vaccination and CD4 T cells after COVID-19. Study summary: The convalescents were made up of six males and four females, two of whom were Hispanic. From HCoV-229E, HCoV-OC43, HCoV-NL63 and SARS-CoV-2, overlapping spike peptides were used to stimulate the cells. Study findings and constraints: Among convalescent patients, a median roughly 86% of reactive clones emerged only after vaccination.

Researchers used the Oncomine TCR Beta short-read assay to sequence DNA from cultured CD4+ T cells. TCRdb processed the PCR reads anew with MiXCR; each CDR3 protein has one entry. Of about 9,100 distinct CDR3 sequences in the sample, roughly a third were seen once. Regarding treatment: approximately nine-day PBMC culture with coronavirus spike peptide pools or control peptides (ViraFEST assay). During the years 2011-2018, before the COVID-19 pandemic, the unexposed donor's CD4+ T cells were collected. ViraFEST relied on peptide pools to expand antigen-specific T cells; the TCRs were sequenced afterward. Remarks on this clonotype: No antigen is known for it.

V lost 4 bases, J lost 2 bases, and 5 bases stayed unmatched. CDR3 length: 14 amino acids. The germline gives CDR1 SGHRS, CDR2 YFSETQ. The sequenced material came from CD4+ T cells from blood, cultured in vitro. This chain joins TRBV5-1 and TRBJ1-2; TRBD1 matches at 7 bases. This TCR was recovered from a human donor in good health. CDR3 loop: CASSRGQANYGYTF. In nucleotides, the CDR3 is TGCGCCAGCAGCCGTGGACAGGCGAACTATGGCTACACCTTC.